This T cell receptor beta chain emerged from a study of blood T cell repertoires in COVID-19. Study in general: Sites across the United States, Italy and Spain contributed samples from acute and convalescent COVID-19. T cells, B-cell-depleted T cells, or PBMCs provided the cDNA or gDNA that served as material.

Original processing methods: Reference gene primer amplification gave estimated nucleated cell counts. Measured with immunoSEQ multiplex PCR; TCRdb has only the in-frame clones, and not every one. D and trimming were read from the DNA, whereas the V and J calls and clone size are those reported in that table. The table lists roughly 70,000 clones, approximately 92% of them singletons. A few counts support this clone. Other DNA sequences in the same sample also yield this CDR3. CDR1 is SGHRS and CDR2 is YFSETQ in the germline V gene. CDR3 length equals 14 residues. V dropped 4 bases and J dropped 5; count of bases not matched to a gene: 6.

The sample comprised peripheral blood. The source is a man older than 75 with acute or convalescent COVID-19. The rearrangement links TRBV5-1 to TRBJ2-1, with 7 bases lining up with TRBD1. CDR3 region: CASSPGTANNEQFF. Here the CDR3 DNA reads TGCGCCAGCAGCCCGGGGACAGCTAACAATGAGCAGTTCTTC.